Shown below are 5 T cell receptor beta chains from a single sample sequenced in a study of CD8 T cells in ankylosing spondylitis. Notes on the study in general: Within ankylosing spondylitis blood, a TCR beta motif made up of eight highly homologous variants appeared to be characteristic.

TCRdb re-called the 5' RACE reads through MiXCR, storing one row per CDR3 protein. This table has approximately 540,000 distinct CDR3 sequences, roughly 12% appearing once. Their antigens remain unidentified. Sequenced material: blood, either unsorted or a sorted T cell fraction (not recorded which). Receptors were obtained from a male donor with ankylosing spondylitis.

This chain uses TRBV7-9 with TRBJ2-7, with 8 bases lining up with TRBD1. The CDR3 is 14 amino acids. After removal of 4 bases from V and 2 bases from J, the junction contained 4 bases not matched to a gene. Per the germline V gene, CDR1 is SEHNR and CDR2 is FQNEAQ (reference sequence). The CDR3 DNA is TGTGCCAGCAGCTCCTGGGACAGGCCCTACGAGCAGTACTTC. Translated: CASSSWDRPYEQYF.

V is TRBV5-1 and J is TRBJ2-3, with D hard to call. V lost 1 base to trimming and J lost 0 bases, with 12 bases between them. The CDR3 is 16 residues long. CDR1 is SGHRS and CDR2 is YFSETQ in the germline V gene. CDR3 sequence (DNA): TGCGCCAGCAGCTTGATCGGCAGGCGTAGCACAGATACGCAGTATTTT. It translates to CASSLIGRRSTDTQYF.

This clonotype came up a few times. The V call is TRBV7-9, the J call TRBJ2-7, with 9 bases that match TRBD2. CDR1 and CDR2 from the germline V gene are SEHNR and FQNEAQ (reference sequence). The V and J ends lost 5 bases and 3 bases, in that order; junction bases with no gene match: 5. CDR3 length: 14 amino acids. CDR3 DNA: TGTGCCAGCAGCCTTAGCGGGAGTTACTACGAGCAGTACTTC. It yields the protein CASSLSGSYYEQYF.

The table lists this clonotype with a few counts. The chain recombines TRBV28 with TRBJ2-7, with a possible D match to TRBD1 (5 bases). Germline-derived CDR1 and CDR2 are MDHEN and SYDVKM. There are 14 residues in the CDR3. The V end lost 1 base, the J end lost 2 bases, and 9 bases lay between the germline ends. The DNA for the CDR3 is TGTGCCAGCAGTTTATCGGCCAGGGCCTACGAGCAGTACGTC. Its translation is CASSLSARAYEQYV.

This clonotype was seen repeatedly, ten times or more. V and J are TRBV25-1 and TRBJ1-1; D is unresolved. The germline V gene has CDR1 MGHDK and CDR2 SYGVNS. V lost 4 bases and J lost 10, with 10 bases in between. The CDR3 spans 11 residues. The CDR3 bases are TGTGCCAGCAGTGGACGGCGGACAGCTTTCTTT. Protein: CASSGRRTAFF.